The source of this TCR beta chain is a study of T cell repertoires in cytomegalovirus infection. General study results and limits: HLA-C-restricted CMV-specific TCR beta clonotypes prevailed in the ex vivo response.

MiXCR was run by TCRdb on the reads, yielding one entry per CDR3 protein. Among about 98,000 distinct CDR3 sequences listed, 15% to 20% were seen once. This CDR3 comprises 14 residues. Germline CDR1 MDHEN, CDR2 SYDVKM. V was clipped by 7 bases and J by 6 bases, with 16 bases between them. As concerns this clonotype: No antigen is known for it.

The chain uses TRBV28 and TRBJ1-5; the D is unclear. Sequenced input: PBMCs. This sequence was found in a human donor in good health (CMV status not recorded). Some clones in this sample may be carry-over from other donors' samples. The chain's CDR3 is CASIRLGSSQPQHF. CDR3 DNA sequence: TGTGCCAGCATCCGGCTAGGGTCTTCTCAGCCCCAGCATTTT.